These 29 T cell receptor beta chains were all obtained from the same sample, sequenced in a study of CD8 T cells in ankylosing spondylitis. Each CDR3 protein gets one entry after TCRdb re-called the 5' RACE reads with MiXCR. The sample carries around 540,000 distinct CDR3 sequences, about 13% recorded once. General study points: Ankylosing spondylitis blood seemed to carry a telltale TCR beta motif made of under ten highly homologous variants.

No cognate antigen is known for these TCRs. The sequencing input was blood, either unsorted or a sorted T cell fraction (not recorded which). The receptors were gathered from a male donor with ankylosing spondylitis.

The CDR3 protein is CASSFRTRFRGNIQYF. CDR3 DNA sequence: TGTGCCAGCAGCTTCAGGACTAGGTTCAGGGGGAACATTCAGTACTTC. The gene calls are TRBV11-2 and TRBJ2-4; either TRBD1 or TRBD2 may supply D (7 bases each). Germline values: CDR1 SGHAT, CDR2 FQNNGV. This CDR3 contains 16 residues. V lost 3 bases and J lost 7, with 19 bases in between.

The V call is TRBV5-1, the J call TRBJ1-4, with 9 bases that match TRBD1. The germline gives CDR1 SGHRS, CDR2 YFSETQ. The V gene end was trimmed by 4 bases and the J gene end by 8 bases; junction bases not matched to a gene: 9. The CDR3 has 15 residues. Here the CDR3 DNA reads TGCGCCAGCAGCGTCGACAGGGGGTTGAGGGAAAAACTGTTTTTT. It yields the protein CASSVDRGLREKLFF.

Remarks on this clonotype: A read error may explain this, as a much larger clone is one base away. The J gene is TRBJ2-2, the V gene TRBV5-1, with D possibly called TRBD1 or TRBD2 (5 bases each). The CDR3 contains 15 residues. Trimming stripped 2 bases from V and 2 bases from J, with 10 bases between. Germline loops: CDR1 SGHRS, CDR2 YFSETQ. The CDR3 DNA follows: TGCGCCAGCAGCTTTATGGGGGTTAACACCGGGGAGCTGTTTTTT. Its translation is CASSFMGVNTGELFF.

Remarks on this clonotype: This may come from a read error, since a much larger clone is one base off. The rearrangement joins TRBV5-1 to TRBJ1-1; D possibly corresponds to TRBD1 (5 bases). Germline-derived CDR1 and CDR2 are SGHRS and YFSETQ. Trimming shortened V by 3 bases and J by 4 bases, and 10 bases separated the two germline ends. This CDR3 is built from 13 residues. The CDR3 nucleotides read TGCGCCAGCAGCTACTGGACATCCACTGAAGCTTTCTTT. Protein sequence: CASSYWTSTEAFF. The full variable domain, its missing parts supplied by reference TRBV5-1 and TRBJ1-1, is KAGVTQTPRYLIKTRGQQVTLSCSPISGHRSVSWYQQTPGQGLQFLFEYFSETQRNKGNFPGRFSGRQFSNSRSEMNVSTLELGDSALYLCASSYWTSTEAFFGQGTRLTVV.

This clonotype was seen more than once but under ten times. The chain links TRBV20-1 to TRBJ2-5; perhaps TRBD1 as D (6 bases). V lost 3 bases and J lost 0, with 14 bases in between. The CDR3 has 15 amino acids. Germline CDR1 and CDR2: DFQATT and SNEGSKA (reference sequence). The CDR3 is CSARLRGHDQETQYF. The CDR3, as DNA: TGCAGTGCTAGGCTAAGGGGACACGACCAAGAGACCCAGTACTTC.

This clonotype showed up many times. V is TRBV12-3 or TRBV12-4 and J is TRBJ2-3, with D possibly TRBD2 on 6 matching bases. The CDR3 has 15 residues. Trimming cost V 7 bases and J 0 bases, with 14 bases left between them. The CDR3 here is CASTTEGLSTDTQYF. In DNA form, the CDR3 reads TGTGCCAGCACCACAGAGGGACTGAGCACAGATACGCAGTATTTT.

V gene TRBV6-1 combines with J gene TRBJ1-2; D call uncertain. The CDR3 runs 10 residues. The ends were cut back, 3 bases at V and 7 bases at J, with 3 bases in the middle. Germline CDR1 reads MNHNS; CDR2 reads SASEGT. CDR3 DNA sequence: TGTGCCAGCAGTGATACTGGCTACACCTTC. This translates into CASSDTGYTF.

V is TRBV12-3 or TRBV12-4 and J is TRBJ1-4, with D tentatively TRBD1 (6 bases). The CDR3 has 16 residues. With 4 bases removed from V and 2 bases from J, the gap between germline ends came to 14 bases. Here the CDR3 reads CASSWGAGATNEKLFF. The CDR3 DNA sequence: TGTGCCAGCAGTTGGGGTGCAGGGGCGACTAATGAAAAACTGTTTTTT.

This clonotype has a count of ten or more. The chain joins TRBV25-1 to TRBJ2-1, with 8 bases aligning to TRBD2. The V segment lost 6 bases and the J segment 9 bases; nucleotides outside the gene matches: 10. CDR1 and CDR2 from the germline V gene are MGHDK and SYGVNS. The CDR3 is 14 residues long. The CDR3: CASRDAAGVGEQFF. CDR3 nucleotide sequence: TGTGCCAGCAGGGATGCAGCGGGAGTAGGTGAGCAGTTCTTC. Complete variable domain (other parts from reference TRBV25-1 and TRBJ2-1): EADIYQTPRYLVIGTGKKITLECSQTMGHDKMYWYQQDPGMELHLIHYSYGVNSTEKGDLSSESTVSRIRTEHFPLTLESARPSHTSQYLCASRDAAGVGEQFFGPGTRLTVL.

The gene calls are TRBV4-2 and TRBJ2-1, with a tentative D call TRBD2 (6 bases). This CDR3 spans 15 amino acids. Deletions cut 0 bases from V and 9 bases from J, with 15 bases between. The germline V gene encodes CDR1 LGHNA and CDR2 YNFKEQ. The CDR3 loop reads CASSQDPAGRGEQFF. The CDR3, as DNA: TGTGCCAGCAGCCAAGATCCGGCGGGACGAGGTGAGCAGTTCTTC.

The genes are TRBV4-1 and TRBJ2-3, with 7 bases that match TRBD1. V lost 8 bases and J lost 1; bases outside the gene matches: 9. The germline CDR1 and CDR2 sequences are MGHRA and YSYEKL. The CDR3 loop spans 15 amino acids. The CDR3 nucleotides are TGCGCCAGCGGTCAGACAGGGAGTGGCACAGATACGCAGTATTTT. Translating gives CASGQTGSGTDTQYF.

The genes are TRBV7-8 and TRBJ1-4; D unresolved. With 2 bases removed from V and 0 bases from J, the gap between germline ends came to 10 bases. This CDR3 has 16 amino acids. CDR1 and CDR2 from the germline V gene are SGHVS and FQNEAQ. The CDR3 nucleotides are TGTGCCAGCAGCTTAACGACGCGTGCAACTAATGAAAAACTGTTTTTT. It translates to CASSLTTRATNEKLFF.

This clonotype has at least ten counts. The rearrangement uses TRBV28 and TRBJ2-1, with 7 bases aligning to TRBD2. The CDR3 is 14 amino acids. V was clipped by 4 bases and J by 5 bases; unmatched bases: 5. Germline-derived CDR1 and CDR2 are MDHEN and SYDVKM. The CDR3 bases are TGTGCCAGCAGTTCCCCGGGACTAAACAATGAGCAGTTCTTC. This codes for CASSSPGLNNEQFF.

In its sample, this clonotype was seen a few times. This chain connects TRBV14 to TRBJ2-4; D ambiguous. V lost 0 bases and J 1 base, leaving 13 bases between the germline ends. CDR1 and CDR2 from the germline V gene are SGHDN and FVKESK. The CDR3 is made up of 17 amino acids. CDR3 amino acids: CASSQDGEVRAKNIQYF. For the CDR3, the DNA is TGTGCCAGCAGCCAAGATGGTGAGGTGCGGGCCAAAAACATTCAGTACTTC. Using reference TRBV14 and TRBJ2-4 for the parts outside the CDR3, the full variable domain is EAGVTQFPSHSVIEKGQTVTLRCDPISGHDNLYWYRRVMGKEIKFLLHFVKESKQDESGMPNNRFLAERTGGTYSTLKVQPAELEDSGVYFCASSQDGEVRAKNIQYFGAGTRLSVL.

V is TRBV7-9 and J is TRBJ2-1; D ambiguous. This CDR3 comprises 12 residues. The V gene's germline CDR1 is SEHNR and CDR2 FQNEAQ (reference sequence). The V end was cut by 0 bases, the J end by 9 bases, with 6 bases between. CDR3 region: CASSLAPSEQFF. CDR3 nucleotides: TGTGCCAGCAGCTTAGCGCCTAGTGAGCAGTTCTTC.

This clonotype was counted a few times. The V and J genes are TRBV7-9 and TRBJ1-2; D unresolved. Germline loops: CDR1 SEHNR, CDR2 FQNEAQ (reference sequence). There are 16 residues in the CDR3. The ends were cut back, 2 bases at V and 0 bases at J, with 13 bases in the middle. CDR3 in DNA: TGTGCCAGCAGCTTACAACTAGGCGGAACTAACTATGGCTACACCTTC. This translates into CASSLQLGGTNYGYTF. Together with reference TRBV7-9 and TRBJ1-2, the CDR3 gives the full variable domain: DTGVSQNPRHKITKRGQNVTFRCDPISEHNRLYWYRQTLGQGPEFLTYFQNEAQLEKSRLLSDRFSAERPKGSFSTLEIQRTEQGDSAMYLCASSLQLGGTNYGYTFGSGTRLTVV.

This chain connects TRBV28 to TRBJ2-1; 7 bases agree with TRBD1. This CDR3 spans 12 amino acids. J was trimmed by 7 bases and V by 7 bases; bases with no gene match: 4. The germline V gene has CDR1 MDHEN and CDR2 SYDVKM. The CDR3 is CASKGAENEQFF. DNA for the CDR3: TGTGCCAGCAAGGGGGCGGAAAATGAGCAGTTCTTC.

Only a few counts were recorded for this clonotype. V and J are TRBV7-9 and TRBJ2-3; D is unresolved. Germline V CDR1 and CDR2: SEHNR, FQNEAQ (reference sequence). The CDR3 has 13 residues. Trimming took 9 bases from V and 2 from J, leaving 12 bases between them. DNA for the CDR3: TGTGCCAGTAGCATTCCCAACACAGATACGCAGTATTTT. It yields the protein CASSIPNTDTQYF.

This chain uses TRBV20-1 with TRBJ2-3; D not resolved. This CDR3 is 15 amino acids long. Germline CDR1 and CDR2: DFQATT and SNEGSKA (reference sequence). Trimming took 0 bases from V and 2 from J, leaving 12 bases between them. The CDR3 region is CSARDDTSPTDTQYF. CDR3 DNA: TGCAGTGCTAGAGATGATACCTCCCCCACAGATACGCAGTATTTT.

This clonotype was seen only a few times. The V gene is TRBV2, the J gene TRBJ2-5; D assignment may be TRBD1 or TRBD2 (6 bases each). In germline, CDR1 is SNHLY, CDR2 FYNNEI. V gave up 7 bases and J gave up 5 bases, with 20 bases separating them. The CDR3 has 15 residues. The DNA for the CDR3 is TGTGCCAGCAACAGCCACAGAGGAGGGGGGGAGACCCAGTACTTC. Its translation: CASNSHRGGGETQYF. The entire variable domain, with the rest obtained from reference TRBV2 and TRBJ2-5, is as follows: EPEVTQTPSHQVTQMGQEVILRCVPISNHLYFYWYRQILGQKVEFLVSFYNNEISEKSEIFDDQFSVERPDGSNFTLKIRSTKLEDSAMYFCASNSHRGGGETQYFGPGTRLLVL.

The V call is TRBV2, the J call TRBJ1-1; 9 bases map to TRBD1. There are 15 residues in the CDR3. Germline CDR1 is SNHLY and CDR2 is FYNNEI. V shed 6 bases and J 1 base; nucleotides not matched to a gene: 6. The CDR3 nucleotides read TGTGCCAGCAGCCCCCAGGGACAGGGGAACACTGAAGCTTTCTTT. This sequence encodes CASSPQGQGNTEAFF.

The rearrangement joins TRBV5-1 to TRBJ2-5, with 9 bases identical to TRBD2. This CDR3 contains 17 residues. V gave up 0 bases and J gave up 2 bases; unmatched junction bases: 8. Looked up from germline, CDR1 is SGHRS and CDR2 is YFSETQ. CDR3 coding DNA: TGCGCCAGCAGCTTGGGGCTAGCGGGGATGGTACAAGAGACCCAGTACTTC. Encoded protein: CASSLGLAGMVQETQYF.

Only a few counts were recorded for this clonotype. The genes are TRBV20-1 and TRBJ1-3, with 9 nucleotides matching TRBD1. Unmatched junction bases numbered 7, after V lost 0 bases and J lost 7 bases. The CDR3 sequence is 15 residues long. Germline loops: CDR1 DFQATT, CDR2 SNEGSKA (reference sequence). The DNA of the CDR3 is TGCAGTGCTAGAGACGAACAGGGGGCTTGGAACACCATATATTTT. Encoded protein: CSARDEQGAWNTIYF.

This clonotype was seen only a few times. This chain uses TRBV7-8 with TRBJ1-2, with D unclear. V dropped 5 bases and J dropped 1 base, with 11 bases sitting between them. The CDR3 spans 14 residues. CDR1 and CDR2 from the germline V gene are SGHVS and FQNEAQ. The CDR3 DNA follows: TGTGCCAGCAGCGATACCGGGAATAACTATGGCTACACCTTC. Translated, it gives CASSDTGNNYGYTF.

This clonotype was seen a few times. This chain uses TRBV5-6 with TRBJ1-1; 10 nucleotides agree with TRBD1. The length of the CDR3 is 17 residues. CDR1 is SGHDT, CDR2 YYEEEE, per germline. Germline trimming cut 3 bases from V and 6 bases from J; bases unmatched to any gene: 14. In DNA form, the CDR3 reads TGTGCCAGCAGCTGGGTCCCGGGACAGGGGCTGTCGGCTGAAGCTTTCTTT. This sequence encodes CASSWVPGQGLSAEAFF.

This clonotype has a handful of counts. The J gene is TRBJ2-1, the V gene TRBV7-7; D not resolved. Germline CDR1 is SSHAT and CDR2 is FNYEAQ (reference sequence). CDR3 length equals 15 residues. The V gene lost 6 bases and the J gene lost 6 bases, with 18 bases spanning the gap. The CDR3 region has the DNA TGTGCCAGCAGTACGAATTTAGTCCCTTTCAATGAGCAGTTCTTC. Amino acid sequence: CASSTNLVPFNEQFF.

Here the CDR3 DNA reads TGTGCCACCAGGGGCGGATATCCCTACAATGAGCAGTTCTTC. Translated, it gives CATRGGYPYNEQFF. The chain carries TRBV24-1 and TRBJ2-1; the D is unclear. Germline V CDR1 and CDR2: KGHDR, SFDVKD. The CDR3 is 14 amino acids. V lost 7 bases and J 2 bases, leaving 11 bases between the germline ends.

This chain links TRBV28 with TRBJ2-7; 9 bases fit TRBD1. CDR1 and CDR2 (germline): MDHEN, SYDVKM. This CDR3 region has 13 residues. V shed 6 bases and J 12 bases; nucleotides not matched to a gene: 12. CDR3 protein: CASRPGDREGVYV. CDR3 in DNA: TGTGCCAGCAGGCCCGGGGACAGGGAGGGCGTGTACGTC.

This chain links TRBV11-1 with TRBJ2-1; 9 nucleotides line up with TRBD2. V trimming: 5 bases; J trimming: 0 bases; junction bases outside the gene matches: 11. Germline assignment: CDR1 SGHAT and CDR2 FQDESV (reference sequence). This CDR3 region has 18 residues. The CDR3 loop is CASSGPRVSGSSYNEQFF. CDR3 nucleotide sequence: TGTGCCAGCAGCGGCCCAAGGGTTAGCGGGAGCTCCTACAATGAGCAGTTCTTC.